These T cell receptor beta chains were read from a single sample in a study of metastatic and nonmetastatic thyroid tumors. TCRdb reanalyzed the PCR reads with MiXCR. The sample has some 26,000 clones; around 20% are singletons. Sequencing was done on a sample of adjacent normal tissue. The receptor source for this set is a female donor with papillary thyroid cancer or a benign thyroid nodule (not recorded which). Some clones in this sample may be carry-over from other donors' samples. The CDR3 runs from the conserved cysteine through the conserved F or W. A D gene is named only where the DNA matches it firmly. Size tells how often a clone was seen (once, few, many) or the class of an expanded clone, and some rows leave it out.

CDR3 protein: CASREYGGTSCYNEQFF; CDR3 DNA: TGTGCCAGCAGGGAATACGGAGGGACTAGCTGCTACAATGAGCAGTTCTTC; D gene: TRBD2; V gene: TRBV6-5; J gene: TRBJ2-1; clone size: .
CDR3 protein: CAGSTLARSHNEQFF; CDR3 DNA: TGTGCCGGCTCTACCCTAGCGAGGTCCCACAATGAGCAGTTCTTC; D gene: .; V gene: TRBV19; J gene: TRBJ2-1; clone size: .
CDR3 protein: CASRTTGGGKPKHF; CDR3 DNA: TGTGCCAGTCGAACGACAGGGGGAGGGAAGCCCAAGCATTTT; D gene: TRBD1; V gene: TRBV19; J gene: TRBJ1-5; clone size: .
CDR3 protein: CASRAGGNTEAFF; CDR3 DNA: TGTGCCAGCAGAGCAGGTGGGAACACTGAAGCTTTCTTT; D gene: .; V gene: TRBV2; J gene: TRBJ1-1; clone size: .
CDR3 protein: CAISEALTHSSGNTIYF; CDR3 DNA: TGTGCCATCAGTGAGGCACTGACCCATTCCTCTGGAAACACCATATATTTT; D gene: .; V gene: TRBV10-3; J gene: TRBJ1-3; clone size: .
CDR3 protein: CASSVGTGPHEQYF; CDR3 DNA: TGTGCCAGCAGCGTCGGTACAGGGCCACACGAGCAGTACTTC; D gene: .; V gene: TRBV27; J gene: TRBJ2-7; clone size: .
CDR3 protein: CASSPPGTNKETQYF; CDR3 DNA: TGTGCCAGCAGCCCCCCCGGGACTAATAAAGAGACCCAGTACTTC; D gene: TRBD2; V gene: TRBV7-9; J gene: TRBJ2-5; clone size: many
CDR3 protein: CASSMVTGTEAFF; CDR3 DNA: TGTGCCAGTAGTATGGTCACGGGCACTGAAGCTTTCTTT; D gene: .; V gene: TRBV19; J gene: TRBJ1-1; clone size: many
CDR3 protein: CASVNLGTVNTGELFF; CDR3 DNA: TGCGCCAGCGTGAATTTGGGGACAGTTAACACCGGGGAGCTGTTTTTT; D gene: TRBD1; V gene: TRBV5-1; J gene: TRBJ2-2; clone size: many
CDR3 protein: CASSDASGQMIAVNQPQHF; CDR3 DNA: TGTGCCAGCAGTGACGCTTCGGGACAGATGATTGCTGTCAATCAGCCCCAACATTTT; D gene: TRBD1; V gene: TRBV2; J gene: TRBJ1-5; clone size: .
CDR3 protein: CSARTTGMSSGGYTF; CDR3 DNA: TGCAGTGCTAGGACCACAGGGATGAGTTCTGGAGGCTACACCTTC; D gene: .; V gene: TRBV20-1; J gene: TRBJ1-2; clone size: many
CDR3 protein: CASSPPYRGLETQYF; CDR3 DNA: TGTGCCAGCAGTCCACCGTACAGGGGTCTAGAGACCCAGTACTTC; D gene: TRBD1; V gene: TRBV6-1; J gene: TRBJ2-5; clone size: few
CDR3 protein: CASSRTGTYEQYF; CDR3 DNA: TGCGCCAGCAGCCGGACAGGAACCTACGAGCAGTACTTC; D gene: TRBD1; V gene: TRBV10-2; J gene: TRBJ2-7; clone size: many
CDR3 protein: CASSWTGGVGGANVLTF; CDR3 DNA: TGTGCCAGCAGCTGGACAGGGGGCGTCGGAGGAGCAAACGTCCTGACTTTC; D gene: TRBD1; V gene: TRBV28; J gene: TRBJ2-6; clone size: .
CDR3 protein: CASRHGTGGNQPQHF; CDR3 DNA: TGTGCCAGCAGACACGGGACAGGGGGCAATCAGCCCCAGCATTTT; D gene: TRBD1; V gene: TRBV28; J gene: TRBJ1-5; clone size: many
CDR3 protein: CASRPGQGNSYEQYF; CDR3 DNA: TGTGCCAGCAGGCCCGGACAGGGAAACTCCTACGAGCAGTACTTC; D gene: TRBD1; V gene: TRBV5-4; J gene: TRBJ2-7; clone size: many